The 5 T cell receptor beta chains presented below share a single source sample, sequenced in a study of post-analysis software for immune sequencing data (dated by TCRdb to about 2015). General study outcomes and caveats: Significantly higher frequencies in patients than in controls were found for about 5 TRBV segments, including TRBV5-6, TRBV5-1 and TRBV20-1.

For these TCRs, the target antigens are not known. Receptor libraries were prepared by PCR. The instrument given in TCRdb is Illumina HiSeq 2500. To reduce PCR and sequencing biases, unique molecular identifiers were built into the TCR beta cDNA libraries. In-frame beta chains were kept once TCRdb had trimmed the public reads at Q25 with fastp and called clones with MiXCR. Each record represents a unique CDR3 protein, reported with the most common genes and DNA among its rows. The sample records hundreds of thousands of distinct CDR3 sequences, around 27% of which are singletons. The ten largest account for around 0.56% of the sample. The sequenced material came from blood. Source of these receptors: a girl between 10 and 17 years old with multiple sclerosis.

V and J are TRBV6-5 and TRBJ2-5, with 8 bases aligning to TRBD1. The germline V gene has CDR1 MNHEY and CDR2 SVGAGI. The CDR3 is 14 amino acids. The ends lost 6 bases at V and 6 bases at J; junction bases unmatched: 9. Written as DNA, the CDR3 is TGTGCCAGCAGCTCCGGACAGGGCGGAAAGACCCAGTACTTC. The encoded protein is CASSSGQGGKTQYF.

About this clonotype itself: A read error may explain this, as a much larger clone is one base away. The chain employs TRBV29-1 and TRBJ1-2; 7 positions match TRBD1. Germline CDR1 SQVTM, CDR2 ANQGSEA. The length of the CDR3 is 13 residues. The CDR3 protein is CSVNRDRNYGHTF. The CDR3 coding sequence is TGCAGCGTGAACCGGGACAGAAACTATGGCCACACCTTC.

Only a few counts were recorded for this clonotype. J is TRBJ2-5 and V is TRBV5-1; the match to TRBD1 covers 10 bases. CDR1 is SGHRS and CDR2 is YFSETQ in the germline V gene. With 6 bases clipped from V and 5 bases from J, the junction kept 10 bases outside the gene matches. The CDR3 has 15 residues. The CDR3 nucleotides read TGCGCCAGCATTGAGAGGACAGGGGGTGACGAGACCCAGTACTTC. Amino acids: CASIERTGGDETQYF.

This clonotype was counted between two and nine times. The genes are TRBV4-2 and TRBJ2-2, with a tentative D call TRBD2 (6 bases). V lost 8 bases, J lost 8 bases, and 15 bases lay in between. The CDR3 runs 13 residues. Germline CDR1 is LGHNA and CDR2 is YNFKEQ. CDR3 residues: CASQGSGGGELFF. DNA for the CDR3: TGTGCCAGCCAAGGGAGCGGAGGGGGGGAGCTGTTTTTT.

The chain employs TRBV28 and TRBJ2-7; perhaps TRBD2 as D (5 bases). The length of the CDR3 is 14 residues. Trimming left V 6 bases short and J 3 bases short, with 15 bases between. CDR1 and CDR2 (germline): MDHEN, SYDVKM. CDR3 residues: CASRTFGGDYEQYF. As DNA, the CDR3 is TGTGCCAGCAGGACGTTCGGAGGAGACTACGAGCAGTACTTC.